This T cell receptor beta chain emerged from a study of read filtering for tumor transcriptome and immune sequencing (TCRdb year 2020). As for the study more broadly: The cohort consisted of under 20 male and about 15 female patients, with a mean age of 65.9 years and an age range of roughly 40 to 85. Using the same bone marrow samples, the study ran both targeted immune repertoire sequencing and bulk whole-transcriptome sequencing and then compared the TCR repertoires from each method. A main aim was a read-filtering strategy for immune repertoire data, specifically whether clonotypes supported by a single read should be removed. Under revised international staging, about 8 patients fell into R-ISS I, 16 into R-ISS II and 7 into R-ISS III. Per sample, about 4 to 10.27 million TCR-region mapped reads were obtained with IR-seq, compared with only about 85 to 1273 with RNA-seq. After DNase treatment, whole-transcriptome libraries were prepared with the TruSeq RNA Access Library Prep Kit.

The Immunoverse kit was used to build TCR libraries from about 430 ng RNA, with molecular barcoded adaptors covering alpha/delta and beta/gamma chains. TCR library preparation was performed with the same RNA that was used for transcriptome sequencing. Sequencing of TCR libraries was carried out on an Illumina HiSeq 4000 with 2 x 150 cycles. Turning to the authors' computational methods: Using MiXCR, which included quality filtering and error correction, TCR reads were aligned to human V, D, J and C references and then assembled into CDR3 clonotypes. Clonotype counts and gene usage diversity were analyzed with the tcR package in R. For inspection of raw mapping reads, RNA-seq reads were mapped by STAR aligner version 2.5.3a onto GRCh37 of the human genome. To test how sequencing depth affects detected clonotypes, IR-seq fastq files were randomly downsampled with Seqtk 1.3. The public reads were run again by TCRdb, first through fastp at Q25 and then through MiXCR, and only productive beta chains were kept. Identical CDR3 proteins give one entry, which carries the most common genes and DNA. TCRdb's processing, not the study's, gives the V and J calls here. This sample lists tens of thousands of distinct CDR3 sequences; about a fifth were detected once. Together, the top ten hold roughly 10% of the sample.

Every patient had bone marrow sampled at the time of active disease. Bone marrow mononuclear cells were isolated by Ficoll-Hypaque density gradient centrifugation. Myeloma plasma cells were removed and CD138-negative cells were obtained by negative selection following labeling with CD138 magnetic microbeads on a MACS separator. The purity of the isolated cells was checked by flow cytometry with CD138 antibodies on an Attune NxT. Total RNA was extracted with TRIzol reagent and quantified with a NanoDrop spectrophotometer. For each patient, the CD138-negative bone marrow sample underwent paired RNA-seq and IR-seq. Taken from cysteine to phenylalanine, the CDR3 has 11 residues. The DNA shown is the 33-base CDR3, in frame from base 1. V is reduced by 6 bases and J by 3 bases, leaving a spacing of 8 bases between them. CDR1 and CDR2 are read off the germline V gene (reference sequence) as DFQATT and SNEGSKA.

What the study reported, not specific to this receptor: The sorted CD138-negative fraction was composed of a mixed bone marrow immune population rather than of purified T cells. The correlation between IR-seq and RNA-seq shared clonotype proportions was increased by removal of single-read clonotypes. Clonotypes were captured by IR-seq at much higher depth and more reliably than by RNA-seq, and smaller IR-seq throughput was sufficient for identification of most shared clonotypes. In IR-seq, single-read clonotypes were approximately 81% of clonotypes but about 3.5% of total reads; in RNA-seq they were roughly 73% of clonotypes and around 40% of reads.

This clonotype appeared a few times. No antigen is known for it. No much larger clone is present one base from it, and per-base qualities are unavailable. This TCR was sampled from a donor over 35 with multiple myeloma. The V gene is TRBV20-1 and the J gene is TRBJ1-1, with TRBD1 perhaps the D gene, on 5 matching bases. The sequencing sample was made of a population of CD138-negative cells sorted from bone marrow. This specimen's cell subset or site label, per the study, means: bone marrow mononuclear cells depleted of CD138+ plasma/myeloma cells by negative magnetic selection. The CDR3 loop reads CSAWGDTEAFF. The DNA sequence reads TGCAGTGCCTGGGGGGACACTGAAGCTTTCTTT.